Each of the 5 T cell receptor beta chains below was sequenced from the same sample in a study of cytotoxic CD8 clonotypes in ibrutinib-treated CLL (dated by TCRdb to about 2021). The time point label of this sample denotes: about eleven months on ibrutinib. Receptors were amplified or captured by the immunoSEQ multiplex PCR assay. TCRdb holds this immuneACCESS table with in-frame rearrangements only. Some clones are missing; in checked studies, unresolved V genes explain under half, and the rest has no known cause. In this sample the table shows some 200,000 clones, just under 80% of which occur a single time. Around 10% of the sample belongs to the ten largest clones. The sequencing used PBMCs, collected after 12 months of ibrutinib treatment. The receptors were gathered from a human donor with chronic lymphocytic leukemia.

This clone occurred once. CDR3 residues: CASSYIGLGNTEAFF. The CDR3 bases are TGTGCCAGCAGTTACATCGGGCTTGGAAACACTGAAGCTTTCTTT. V usage is TRBV6-5 and J usage is TRBJ1-1; D remains unclear. V was clipped by 2 bases and J by 2 bases, with 12 bases between them. The CDR3 runs 15 residues. Germline assignment: CDR1 MNHEY and CDR2 SVGAGI.

The chain joins TRBV30 to TRBJ2-7; either TRBD1 or TRBD2 may fit D (5 bases each). Looked up from germline, CDR1 is GTSNPN and CDR2 is SVGIG (reference sequence). Trimming removed 2 bases at V and 6 bases at J, with 8 bases between. This CDR3 is 11 amino acids long. In nucleotides, the CDR3 is TGTGCCTGGAGTTGGGGGTTCGAGCAGTACTTC. Protein: CAWSWGFEQYF.

The J gene is TRBJ2-7, the V gene TRBV28; possible D gene TRBD1, 6 bases. The CDR3 consists of 13 residues. V was shortened by 4 bases and J by 7 bases, with 14 bases between the two germline ends. Germline-derived CDR1 and CDR2 are MDHEN and SYDVKM. CDR3 region: CASSSGQSEEQYF. DNA for the CDR3: TGTGCCAGCAGTTCCGGACAGTCCGAGGAGCAGTACTTC.

The sample holds many counts of this clone. This chain uses TRBV7-9 with TRBJ1-5; D may be TRBD1 (5 bases). The CDR3 spans 15 residues. Germline lookup yields CDR1 SEHNR and CDR2 FQNEAQ (reference sequence). V dropped 4 bases and J dropped 6 bases, with 16 bases sitting between them. CDR3: CASSSWDGRRQPQHF. In nucleotides, the CDR3 is TGTGCCAGCAGCTCCTGGGACGGACGGCGTCAGCCCCAGCATTTT.

The chain is built from TRBV9 and TRBJ2-7; 10 nucleotides line up with TRBD1. V shed 3 bases, J shed 7 bases, and the junction held 13 bases outside the gene matches. There are 16 residues in the CDR3. CDR1 and CDR2 (germline): SGDLS, YYNGEE. CDR3 sequence: CASSADRGQKRREQYF. The CDR3 coding sequence is TGTGCCAGCAGCGCAGACAGGGGGCAAAAAAGGAGGGAGCAGTACTTC. The whole variable domain, filled in from reference TRBV9 and TRBJ2-7, reads DSGVTQTPKHLITATGQRVTLRCSPRSGDLSVYWYQQSLDQGLQFLIQYYNGEERAKGNILERFSAQQFPDLHSELNLSSLELGDSALYFCASSADRGQKRREQYFGPGTRLTVT.